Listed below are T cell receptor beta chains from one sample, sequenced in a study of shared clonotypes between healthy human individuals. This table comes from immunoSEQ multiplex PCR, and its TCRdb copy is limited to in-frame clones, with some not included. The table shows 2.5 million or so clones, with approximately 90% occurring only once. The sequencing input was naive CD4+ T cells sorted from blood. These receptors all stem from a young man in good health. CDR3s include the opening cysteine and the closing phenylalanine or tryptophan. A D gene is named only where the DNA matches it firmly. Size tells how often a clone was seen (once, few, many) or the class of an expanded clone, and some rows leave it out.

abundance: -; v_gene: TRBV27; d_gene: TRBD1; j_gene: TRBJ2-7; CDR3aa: CASSPDRVGEQYF; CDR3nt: TGTGCCAGCAGCCCCGACAGGGTGGGGGAGCAGTACTTC
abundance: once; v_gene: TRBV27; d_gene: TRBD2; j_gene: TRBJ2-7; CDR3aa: CASLPSGRRSYEQYF; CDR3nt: TGTGCCAGCCTACCCAGCGGGAGGCGCTCCTACGAGCAGTACTTC
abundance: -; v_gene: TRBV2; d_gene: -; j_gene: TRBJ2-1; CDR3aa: CASSLDGRGSYNEQFF; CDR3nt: TGTGCCAGCAGTTTGGATGGGCGGGGCTCTTACAATGAGCAGTTCTTC
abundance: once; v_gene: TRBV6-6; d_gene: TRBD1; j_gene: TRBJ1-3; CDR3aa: CASSSQGVGNTIYF; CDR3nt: TGTGCCAGCAGTTCGCAGGGGGTAGGAAACACCATATATTTT
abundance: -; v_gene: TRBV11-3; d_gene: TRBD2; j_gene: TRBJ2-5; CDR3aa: CASSGEASGGTRETQYF; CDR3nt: TGTGCCAGCAGCGGTGAGGCTAGCGGGGGGACGAGAGAGACCCAGTACTTC
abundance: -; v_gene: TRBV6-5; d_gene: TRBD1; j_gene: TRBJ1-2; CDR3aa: CASSTGQGMRGYTF; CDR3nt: TGTGCCAGCAGTACGGGACAGGGGATGCGTGGCTACACCTTC
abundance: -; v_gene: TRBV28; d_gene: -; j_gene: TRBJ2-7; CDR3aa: CASSPIGTGWSYEQYF; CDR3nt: TGTGCCAGCAGTCCCATAGGAACAGGTTGGTCCTACGAGCAGTACTTC
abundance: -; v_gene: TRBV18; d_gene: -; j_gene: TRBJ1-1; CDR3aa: CASSLYVQNTEAFF; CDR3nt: TGTGCCAGCTCACTTTACGTCCAAAACACTGAAGCTTTCTTT
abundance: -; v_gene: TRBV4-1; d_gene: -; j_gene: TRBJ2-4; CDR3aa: CASSQKNIQYF; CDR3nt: TGCGCCAGCAGCCAAAAAAACATTCAGTACTTC
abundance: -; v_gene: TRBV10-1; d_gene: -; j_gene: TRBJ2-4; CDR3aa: CASSESRAGKNIQYF; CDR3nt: TGCGCCAGCAGTGAGTCGAGGGCGGGCAAAAACATTCAGTACTTC
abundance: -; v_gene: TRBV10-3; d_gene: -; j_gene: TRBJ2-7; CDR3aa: CAIKDRENEQYF; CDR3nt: TGTGCCATCAAGGACAGAGAGAACGAGCAGTACTTC
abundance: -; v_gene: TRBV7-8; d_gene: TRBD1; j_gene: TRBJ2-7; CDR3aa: CASSLTGDAYEQYF; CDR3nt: TGTGCCAGCAGCTTGACAGGGGATGCCTACGAGCAGTACTTC
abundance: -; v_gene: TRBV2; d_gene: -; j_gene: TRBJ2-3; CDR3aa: CASSVEGLLTDTQYF; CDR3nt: TGTGCCAGCAGTGTTGAGGGGCTGTTGACAGATACGCAGTATTTT
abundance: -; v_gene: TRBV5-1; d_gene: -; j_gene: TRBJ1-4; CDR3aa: CASSLGISEGTNEKLFF; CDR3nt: TGCGCCAGCAGCCTAGGGATCTCGGAGGGTACTAATGAAAAACTGTTTTTT
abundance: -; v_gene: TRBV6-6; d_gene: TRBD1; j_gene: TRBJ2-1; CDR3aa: CASTDRDRALNEQFF; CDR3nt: TGTGCCAGCACCGACCGGGACAGGGCCCTCAATGAGCAGTTCTTC
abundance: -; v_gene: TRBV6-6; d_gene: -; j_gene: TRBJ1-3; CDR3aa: CASSFGRGYSGNTIYF; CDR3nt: TGTGCCAGCAGTTTCGGCAGGGGTTACTCTGGAAACACCATATATTTT
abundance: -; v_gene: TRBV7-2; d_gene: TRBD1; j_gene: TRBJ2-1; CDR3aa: CASSPGTGGNEQFF; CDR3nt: TGTGCCAGCAGCCCCGGGACAGGGGGCAATGAGCAGTTCTTC
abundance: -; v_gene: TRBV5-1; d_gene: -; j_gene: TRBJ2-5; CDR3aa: CASSLSGDAEQYF; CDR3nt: TGCGCCAGCAGCTTGTCAGGGGACGCTGAGCAGTACTTC
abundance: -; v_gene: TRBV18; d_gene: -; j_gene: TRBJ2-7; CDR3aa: CASSPPSFSYEQYF; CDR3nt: TGTGCCAGCTCCCCTCCTTCTTTCTCCTACGAGCAGTACTTC
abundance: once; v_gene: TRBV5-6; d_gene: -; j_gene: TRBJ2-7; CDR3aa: CASSLAGSYEQYF; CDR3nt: TGTGCCAGCAGCTTGGCAGGCTCCTACGAGCAGTACTTC
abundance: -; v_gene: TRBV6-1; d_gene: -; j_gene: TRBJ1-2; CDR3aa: CASAYTYGYTF; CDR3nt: TGTGCCAGCGCCTACACTTATGGCTACACCTTC
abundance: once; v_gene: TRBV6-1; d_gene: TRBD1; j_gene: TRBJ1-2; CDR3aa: CASSLDSGTVYGYTF; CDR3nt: TGTGCCAGCAGCCTCGACTCCGGGACAGTTTACGGCTACACCTTC
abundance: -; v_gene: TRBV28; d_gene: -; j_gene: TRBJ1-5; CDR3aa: CASSLSEGTNQPQHF; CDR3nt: TGTGCCAGCAGTTTATCCGAGGGGACCAATCAGCCCCAGCATTTT
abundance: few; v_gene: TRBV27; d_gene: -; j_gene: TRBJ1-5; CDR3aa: CASSAGRANQPQHF; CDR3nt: TGTGCCAGCAGTGCCGGTAGGGCGAATCAGCCCCAGCATTTT
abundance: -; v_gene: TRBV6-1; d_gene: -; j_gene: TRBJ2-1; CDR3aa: CASSEAAGSYNEQFF; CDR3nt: TGTGCCAGCAGTGAAGCTGCGGGTTCCTACAATGAGCAGTTCTTC
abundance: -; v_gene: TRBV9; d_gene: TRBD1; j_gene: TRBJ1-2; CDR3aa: CASSVDQGDYYGYTF; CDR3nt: TGTGCCAGCAGCGTAGATCAGGGGGACTACTATGGCTACACCTTC
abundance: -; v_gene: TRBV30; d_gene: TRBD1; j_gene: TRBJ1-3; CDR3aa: CAWNQGARGNTIYF; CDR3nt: TGTGCCTGGAACCAGGGGGCTCGTGGAAACACCATATATTTT
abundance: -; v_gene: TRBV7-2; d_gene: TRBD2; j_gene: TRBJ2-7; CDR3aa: CASSLVGTSGGARDEQYF; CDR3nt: TGTGCCAGCAGCTTAGTGGGGACTAGCGGGGGGGCTAGGGACGAGCAGTACTTC
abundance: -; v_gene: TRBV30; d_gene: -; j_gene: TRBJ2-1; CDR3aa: CAWSASVFRFF; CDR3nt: TGTGCCTGGAGTGCCTCTGTATTTCGGTTCTTC
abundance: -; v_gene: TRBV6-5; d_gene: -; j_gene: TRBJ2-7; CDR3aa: CASSYRGVLLEEQYF; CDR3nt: TGTGCCAGCAGTTACCGCGGAGTGCTCCTGGAGGAGCAGTACTTC
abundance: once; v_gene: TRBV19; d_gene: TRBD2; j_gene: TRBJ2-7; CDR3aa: CASSMGLAGGSYEQYF; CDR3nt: TGTGCCAGTAGTATGGGACTAGCGGGAGGCTCCTACGAGCAGTACTTC
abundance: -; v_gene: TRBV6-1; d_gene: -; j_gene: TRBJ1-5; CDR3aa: CASSDLGVRPQHF; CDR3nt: TGTGCCAGCAGTGATTTAGGAGTAAGGCCCCAGCATTTT
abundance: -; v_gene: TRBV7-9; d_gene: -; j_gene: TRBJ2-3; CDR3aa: CASSASGSDTDTQYF; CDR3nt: TGTGCCAGCAGCGCGTCCGGGAGCGACACAGATACGCAGTATTTT
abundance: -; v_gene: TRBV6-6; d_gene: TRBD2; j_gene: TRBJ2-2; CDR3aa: CATTSGTTGELFF; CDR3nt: TGTGCCACCACTAGCGGGACCACCGGGGAGCTGTTTTTT
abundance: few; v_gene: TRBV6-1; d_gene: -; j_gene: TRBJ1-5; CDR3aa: CASSINQPQHF; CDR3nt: TGTGCCAGCAGCATCAATCAGCCCCAGCATTTT
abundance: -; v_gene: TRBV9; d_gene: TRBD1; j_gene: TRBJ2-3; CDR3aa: CASSVRDRGGMDTQYF; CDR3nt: TGTGCCAGCAGCGTCCGGGACAGGGGAGGCATGGATACGCAGTATTTT
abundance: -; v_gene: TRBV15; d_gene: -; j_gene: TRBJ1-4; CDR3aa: CATSRVNNEKLFF; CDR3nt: TGTGCCACCAGCAGGGTTAATAATGAAAAACTGTTTTTT
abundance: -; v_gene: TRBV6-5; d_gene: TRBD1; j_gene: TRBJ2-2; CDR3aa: CASSYGTANTGELFF; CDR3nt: TGTGCCAGCAGTTATGGGACAGCGAACACCGGGGAGCTGTTTTTT
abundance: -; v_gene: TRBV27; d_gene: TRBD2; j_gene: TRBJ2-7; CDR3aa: CASSSREGYEQYF; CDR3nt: TGTGCCAGCAGTTCAAGGGAGGGCTACGAGCAGTACTTC
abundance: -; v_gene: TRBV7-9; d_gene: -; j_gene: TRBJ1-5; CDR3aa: CASSLDPHQPQHF; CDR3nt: TGTGCCAGCAGCTTAGATCCCCATCAGCCCCAGCATTTT
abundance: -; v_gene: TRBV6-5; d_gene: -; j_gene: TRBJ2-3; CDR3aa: CASSYTIDITDTQYF; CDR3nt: TGTGCCAGCAGTTACACCATTGATATCACAGATACGCAGTATTTT
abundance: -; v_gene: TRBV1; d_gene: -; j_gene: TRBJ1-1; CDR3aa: CTSSQARAPGAFF; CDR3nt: TGCACCAGCAGCCAAGCTCGGGCCCCGGGAGCTTTCTTT
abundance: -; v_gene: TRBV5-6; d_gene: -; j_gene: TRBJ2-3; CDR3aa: CASSRDTLTQYF; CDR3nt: TGTGCCAGCAGCCGGGACACCCTTACGCAGTATTTT
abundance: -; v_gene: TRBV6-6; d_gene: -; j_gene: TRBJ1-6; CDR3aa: CASTRSPQDSPLHF; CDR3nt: TGTGCCAGCACCAGAAGCCCGCAGGATTCACCCCTCCACTTT
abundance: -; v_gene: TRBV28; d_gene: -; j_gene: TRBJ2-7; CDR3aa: CASSPDYTFYEQYF; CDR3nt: TGTGCCAGCAGCCCGGACTACACCTTCTACGAGCAGTACTTC
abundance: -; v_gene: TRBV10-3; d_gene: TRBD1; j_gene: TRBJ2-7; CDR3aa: CAISETGTAEQYF; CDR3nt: TGTGCCATCAGTGAGACCGGGACAGCCGAGCAGTACTTC
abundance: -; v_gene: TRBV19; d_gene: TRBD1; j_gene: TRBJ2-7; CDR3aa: CASSTGQIFPYEQYF; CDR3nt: TGTGCCAGTAGTACGGGACAGATCTTTCCCTACGAGCAGTACTTC
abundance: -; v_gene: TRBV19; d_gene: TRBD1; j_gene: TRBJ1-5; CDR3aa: CASSIERQGGNQPQHF; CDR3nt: TGTGCCAGTAGTATAGAACGACAGGGCGGCAATCAGCCCCAGCATTTT
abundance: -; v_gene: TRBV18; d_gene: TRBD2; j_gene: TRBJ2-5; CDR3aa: CASSPTQLAGAYIQETQYF; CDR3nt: TGTGCCAGCTCACCAACGCAGCTAGCGGGAGCGTACATCCAAGAGACCCAGTACTTC
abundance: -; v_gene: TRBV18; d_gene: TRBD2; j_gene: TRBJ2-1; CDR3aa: CASSPTTSGGRWQFF; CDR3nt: TGTGCCAGCTCACCAACGACTAGCGGGGGTCGGTGGCAGTTCTTC
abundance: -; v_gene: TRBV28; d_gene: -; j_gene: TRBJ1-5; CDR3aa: CASSLPRGGNQPQHF; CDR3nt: TGTGCCAGCAGTTTACCACGGGGGGGCAATCAGCCCCAGCATTTT
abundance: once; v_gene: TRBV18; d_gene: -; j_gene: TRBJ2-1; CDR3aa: CASSPPGRGTNEQFF; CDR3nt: TGTGCCAGCTCACCACCGGGCAGGGGAACCAATGAGCAGTTCTTC
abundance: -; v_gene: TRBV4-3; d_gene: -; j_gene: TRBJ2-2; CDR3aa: CASSQVSTGRELFF; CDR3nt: TGCGCCAGCAGCCAAGTATCCACTGGGAGGGAGCTGTTTTTT
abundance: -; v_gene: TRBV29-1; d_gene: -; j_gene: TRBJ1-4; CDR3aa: CSVVSDGEKLFF; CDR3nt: TGCAGCGTTGTTTCAGATGGTGAAAAACTGTTTTTT
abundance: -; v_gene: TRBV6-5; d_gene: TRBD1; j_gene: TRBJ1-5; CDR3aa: CASRRTGTQPQHF; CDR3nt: TGTGCCAGCAGGCGGACAGGGACTCAGCCCCAGCATTTT
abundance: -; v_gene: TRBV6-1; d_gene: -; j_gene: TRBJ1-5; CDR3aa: CASSDPGGYQPQHF; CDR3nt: TGTGCCAGCAGTGACCCGGGTGGGTATCAGCCCCAGCATTTT
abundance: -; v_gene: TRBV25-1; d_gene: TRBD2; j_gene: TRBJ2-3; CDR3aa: CASSEPGTSGGFTDTQYF; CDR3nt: TGTGCCAGCAGTGAACCCGGGACTAGCGGGGGGTTCACAGATACGCAGTATTTT